The source of this T cell receptor beta chain is a study of blood T cell repertoires in COVID-19 (dated by TCRdb to 2020 to 2022). About the study as a whole: Collaborator samples came from the United States, Italy and Spain and covered acute and convalescent phases of COVID-19. A freely available public database, intended as a resource for researchers studying the immune response to SARS-CoV-2, is where the repertoires were released. Nearly every sample came with metadata listing a de-identified subject ID, COVID-19 status, age in years and sex. Samples came from the ongoing ImmuneRACE study (first 160 participants) plus 1,254 subjects from 6 global collaborators. The material from the prospective study consisted of cDNA or gDNA derived from T cells, B-cell-depleted T cells, or PBMCs. The dataset comprised deeply sampled blood TCRbeta repertoires from subjects exposed to, actively infected with, or recovered from COVID-19. Where available, HLA class I and class II types were taken from metadata supplied by the sample provider and were not determined by assay-based typing. Overall study outcomes, separate from this receptor: The quantity of clinical and demographic metadata differed by source and by participant and was supplied without curation.

Whole blood was collected in K2EDTA tubes by collaborating institutions according to the institutions' own protocols. Collaborator samples were shipped for TCRbeta analysis as frozen whole blood, isolated PBMCs, or DNA extracted from either sample type. The immunoSEQ Assay, a bias-controlled multiplex PCR, was used to amplify TCRbeta CDR3 regions from genomic DNA. The authors processed their data as follows. Nucleated cell counts per sample were estimated from amplification of reference gene primers within the assay. Sequence reads were collapsed and filtered to measure the absolute abundance of every unique TCRbeta CDR3 rearrangement. For each sample, productive Simpson clonality was calculated as the square root of Simpson's diversity index across productive rearrangements. Entries here come from immuneACCESS through TCRdb and include only in-frame sequences with V and J called. Some clones fail to appear in such tables; in the studies checked, an unresolved V gene covers under half of the shortfall, and the cause of the remainder is unknown. The DNA gave D and trimming, while V, J and clone size come from that table. This sample lists some 120,000 clones; about 80% were detected once. About 40% of the sample is held by the ten biggest clonotypes.

A distance of 14 bases separates the germline ends of V and J, which lose 5 bases and 1 base respectively. The germline V gene gives CDR1 as MGHDK and CDR2 as SYGVNS. Reading from cysteine to phenylalanine, the CDR3 counts 15 amino acids. The DNA shown is the 45-base CDR3, in frame from base 1. Points on this clone: No antigen is known for it. Per-base quality was not reported, and no clone a single base away is much larger than it.

The specimen was peripheral blood. The source of this sequence is a man aged 35 to 55 with active or convalescent COVID-19. The rearranged chain carries TRBV25-1 and TRBJ1-1; the best D guess is TRBD1, with 6 bases matching. The sequence in DNA is TGTGCCAGCAGTCCGGGAGGGGGGCCGAACACTGAAGCTTTCTTT. This sequence encodes CASSPGGGPNTEAFF.